The 24 T cell receptor beta chains given below trace back to one sample, sequenced in a study of control samples from healthy donors and cancer patients. Libraries were prepared by immunoSEQ multiplex PCR; TCRdb keeps only in-frame clonotypes and omits some of them. Seen here are 150,000 to 200,000 clones, 94% observed once, and the top ten hold 1.3% to 1.5%. Sequencing input: blood. These receptor sequences come from a woman aged 18-29 years in good health.

The V gene is TRBV5-1, the J gene TRBJ2-2, with 7 bases matching TRBD1. There are 16 residues in the CDR3. After removal of 2 bases from V and 2 bases from J, the junction contained 6 bases not matched to a gene. Germline V gene lookup returns CDR1 SGHRS and CDR2 YFSETQ. The CDR3 region has the DNA TGCGCCAGCAGCTTAACCGGGACAGTTAACACCGGGGAGCTGTTTTTT. Translating it yields CASSLTGTVNTGELFF.

This rearrangement joins TRBV5-1 to TRBJ1-2; D call uncertain. This CDR3 is 12 amino acids long. Germline assignment: CDR1 SGHRS and CDR2 YFSETQ. Trimming removed 0 bases from V and 8 bases from J, with 8 bases in between. The CDR3 is CASSLEREGYTF. The CDR3 DNA reads TGCGCCAGCAGCTTGGAAAGGGAGGGCTACACCTTC.

V usage is TRBV7-2 and J usage is TRBJ1-1; D gene uncertain. Trimming stripped 1 base from V and 1 base from J, with 7 bases between. This CDR3 spans 14 amino acids. In germline, CDR1 is SGHTA, CDR2 FQGNSA. CDR3 DNA sequence: TGTGCCAGCAGCTTAGTCGGCAGGAACACTGAAGCTTTCTTT. This gives the protein CASSLVGRNTEAFF.

This clone was seen just once. The chain joins TRBV19 to TRBJ1-4; D gene uncertain. CDR1 is LNHDA, CDR2 SQIVND, per germline (reference sequence). Trimming took off 5 bases at V and 7 bases at J, with 5 bases between the two ends. The CDR3 is 11 amino acids. The CDR3 loop is CASSSLEKLFF. The CDR3 DNA is TGTGCCAGTAGTTCCCTTGAAAAACTGTTTTTT. The variable domain in full, completed from reference TRBV19 and TRBJ1-4, reads DGGITQSPKYLFRKEGQNVTLSCEQNLNHDAMYWYRQDPGQGLRLIYYSQIVNDFQKGDIAEGYSVSREKKESFPLTVTSAQKNPTAFYLCASSSLEKLFFGSGTQLSVL.

This clone was detected only once. The CDR3, as DNA: TGTGCCAGCAGCTTAGGTGCTGTATATAGCAATCAGCCCCAGCATTTT. Translating it yields CASSLGAVYSNQPQHF. The V gene is TRBV7-2, the J gene TRBJ1-5; D unresolved. The length of the CDR3 is 16 residues. Germline loops: CDR1 SGHTA, CDR2 FQGNSA. V was trimmed by 1 base and J by 0 bases, leaving 10 bases between them.

The chain is built from TRBV4-2 and TRBJ1-4, with D tentatively TRBD1 (5 bases). V dropped 4 bases and J dropped 5 bases, with 14 bases sitting between them. The CDR3 length is 15 residues. Germline V gives CDR1 LGHNA, CDR2 YNFKEQ. The CDR3 bases are TGTGCCAGCAGCCCATGGGAACGGGGGAATGAAAAACTGTTTTTT. Translated, it gives CASSPWERGNEKLFF.

The chain employs TRBV27 and TRBJ2-7; tentative D call: TRBD1 (6 bases). The CDR3 consists of 14 residues. V lost 7 bases and J 5 bases, leaving 18 bases between the germline ends. The germline CDR1 and CDR2 sequences are MNHEY and SMNVEV (reference sequence). The CDR3 region is CASIRQEGDHEQYF. The CDR3 nucleotides are TGTGCCAGCATCCGACAGGAAGGGGACCACGAGCAGTACTTC.

This chain links TRBV7-9 with TRBJ2-3; 9 bases line up with TRBD1. The CDR3 has 17 amino acids. Looked up from germline, CDR1 is SEHNR and CDR2 is FQNEAQ (reference sequence). V shed 5 bases and J 3 bases; nucleotides not matched to a gene: 12. Written as DNA, the CDR3 is TGTGCCAGCAGCGGCCGGGACAGGGATCGCTTTACAGATACGCAGTATTTT. It is translated as CASSGRDRDRFTDTQYF.

The rearrangement links TRBV5-6 to TRBJ2-2, with D unresolved. The CDR3 runs to 15 residues. V was cut by 0 bases and J by 4 bases, with 10 bases left in between. Germline V CDR1 and CDR2: SGHDT, YYEEEE. This chain's CDR3 is CASSLATHSTGELFF. CDR3 DNA: TGTGCCAGCAGCTTGGCTACCCATTCCACCGGGGAGCTGTTTTTT.

The V call is TRBV25-1, the J call TRBJ1-1; weak D call: TRBD1 (5 bases). Germline CDR1 MGHDK, CDR2 SYGVNS. The CDR3 loop spans 14 amino acids. V was clipped by 4 bases and J by 1 base, with 10 bases between them. The CDR3, as DNA: TGTGCCAGCAGTGTAGGACACTCGAACACTGAAGCTTTCTTT. As protein: CASSVGHSNTEAFF. The entire variable domain, with the rest obtained from reference TRBV25-1 and TRBJ1-1, is as follows: EADIYQTPRYLVIGTGKKITLECSQTMGHDKMYWYQQDPGMELHLIHYSYGVNSTEKGDLSSESTVSRIRTEHFPLTLESARPSHTSQYLCASSVGHSNTEAFFGQGTRLTVV.

V usage is TRBV13 and J usage is TRBJ2-7; TRBD1 might be the D (5 bases). The CDR3 loop spans 15 amino acids. The V end lost 0 bases, the J end lost 0 bases, and 9 bases lay between the germline ends. Germline V gene data show CDR1 as PRHDT and CDR2 as FYEKMQ (reference sequence). The CDR3 spells CASSLGWGSSYEQYF. CDR3 nucleotides: TGTGCCAGCAGCTTAGGGTGGGGCAGCTCCTACGAGCAGTACTTC.

Remarks on this clone: The same CDR3 arises from other DNA sequences in this sample as well. This rearrangement joins TRBV28 to TRBJ1-1, with D perhaps TRBD1 (6 bases). Germline V gene lookup returns CDR1 MDHEN and CDR2 SYDVKM. There are 13 residues in the CDR3. With 5 bases removed from V and 1 base from J, the gap between germline ends came to 8 bases. The CDR3 region has the DNA TGTGCCAGCAGTCTGACAGGGAACACTGAAGCTTTCTTT. Its translation: CASSLTGNTEAFF.

The chain uses TRBV18 and TRBJ1-1; D gene ambiguous. The CDR3 extends over 15 amino acids. Germline CDR1 reads KGHSH; CDR2 reads LQKENI. With 3 bases removed from V and 2 bases from J, the gap between germline ends came to 13 bases. CDR3 loop: CASSPGSQVNTEAFF. CDR3 DNA: TGTGCCAGCTCACCGGGTTCGCAAGTAAACACTGAAGCTTTCTTT. Complete variable domain (other parts from reference TRBV18 and TRBJ1-1): NAGVMQNPRHLVRRRGQEARLRCSPMKGHSHVYWYRQLPEEGLKFMVYLQKENIIDESGMPKERFSAEFPKEGPSILRIQQVVRGDSAAYFCASSPGSQVNTEAFFGQGTRLTVV.

This sequence joins TRBV12-3 or TRBV12-4 and TRBJ1-2; D gene unclear. The V end lost 3 bases, the J end lost 2 bases, and 7 bases lay between the germline ends. This CDR3 comprises 13 residues. The CDR3 bases are TGTGCCAGCAGTTTGATCGGGAACTATGGCTACACCTTC. It translates to CASSLIGNYGYTF.

The V call is TRBV7-9, the J call TRBJ2-7; D is undetermined. Trimming took 1 base from V and 0 from J, leaving 13 bases between them. The germline CDR1 and CDR2 sequences are SEHNR and FQNEAQ (reference sequence). The CDR3 sequence is 16 residues long. The CDR3 DNA sequence: TGTGCCAGCAGCTTAGGATCACAGCTCGTCTCCTACGAGCAGTACTTC. Its protein is CASSLGSQLVSYEQYF. The whole variable domain, remainder taken from reference TRBV7-9 and TRBJ2-7, is DTGVSQNPRHKITKRGQNVTFRCDPISEHNRLYWYRQTLGQGPEFLTYFQNEAQLEKSRLLSDRFSAERPKGSFSTLEIQRTEQGDSAMYLCASSLGSQLVSYEQYFGPGTRLTVT.

The chain uses TRBV28 and TRBJ1-2, with D perhaps matching TRBD1 (5 bases). The germline V gene encodes CDR1 MDHEN and CDR2 SYDVKM. Trimming left V 7 bases short and J 6 bases short, with 12 bases between. The CDR3 runs 12 residues. As DNA, the CDR3 is TGTGCCAGCACCTCCGGGACGAATGGCTACACCTTC. It specifies CASTSGTNGYTF.

The chain recombines TRBV9 with TRBJ1-1, with D possibly TRBD1 on 5 matching bases. V was shortened by 9 bases and J by 3 bases, with 15 bases between the two germline ends. Germline V lookup: CDR1 SGDLS, CDR2 YYNGEE. The length of the CDR3 is 13 residues. CDR3 protein: CATARGVDTEAFF. The CDR3 DNA is TGTGCCACAGCCCGGGGCGTGGACACTGAAGCTTTCTTT.

This clone is medium-sized in the sample. The V and J genes are TRBV19 and TRBJ1-1, with TRBD1 matching over 11 bases. This CDR3 is 15 amino acids long. V was pared by 5 bases and J by 5 bases, with 7 bases of the junction left unmatched. Germline-derived CDR1 and CDR2 are LNHDA and SQIVND (reference sequence). The CDR3, as DNA: TGTGCCAGTAGTGGACAGGGGGCGCCGTGGACTGAAGCTTTCTTT. Translated: CASSGQGAPWTEAFF.

This chain links TRBV6-2 or TRBV6-3 with TRBJ1-1; the D gene is possibly TRBD1 (6 bases). V lost 5 bases, J lost 7 bases, and 17 bases lay in between. Germline loops: CDR1 MNHEY, CDR2 SVGEGT. There are 14 residues in the CDR3. CDR3 residues: CASSRGGTDYEAFF. In DNA, the CDR3 is TGTGCCAGCAGTAGGGGGGGAACAGACTATGAAGCTTTCTTT.

This sequence joins TRBV7-2 and TRBJ2-5; D is perhaps TRBD2 (6 bases). V lost 2 bases and J lost 1, with 14 bases in between. CDR1 and CDR2 from the germline V gene are SGHTA and FQGNSA. The CDR3 covers 16 residues. The chain's CDR3 is CASSLRSGGTQETQYF. DNA for the CDR3: TGTGCCAGCAGCTTAAGGAGTGGGGGGACCCAAGAGACCCAGTACTTC.

The V call is TRBV27, the J call TRBJ1-2; no definite D call. This CDR3 has 13 amino acids. V lost 3 bases and J lost 0, with 5 bases in between. The germline V gene encodes CDR1 MNHEY and CDR2 SMNVEV (reference sequence). The CDR3, as DNA: TGTGCCAGCAGTTTCGGGTCTAACTATGGCTACACCTTC. Translated: CASSFGSNYGYTF.

A note on this clone: The conserved closing phenylalanine or tryptophan is absent in this CDR3, likely reflecting a read error. The DNA is omitted, as the CDR3 cannot be located on it reliably, and the CDR3 follows TCRdb's listing. The CDR3 reads CASSLTPRGVPSL. This sequence joins TRBV28 and TRBJ1-2. CDR1 and CDR2 from the germline V gene are MDHEN and SYDVKM. The CDR3 is 13 residues long, ends included.

The rearrangement links TRBV28 to TRBJ2-2, with 7 bases matching TRBD1. From germline, CDR1 is MDHEN and CDR2 SYDVKM. The CDR3 runs to 15 residues. V lost 3 bases to trimming and J lost 5 bases; unmatched junction nucleotides: 6. The CDR3, as DNA: TGTGCCAGCAGTTTTGACAGGGTTTGGACCGGGGAGCTGTTTTTT. Amino acids: CASSFDRVWTGELFF.

The CDR3 DNA reads as TGCGCCAGCACTATCGACAGGGCTTACGAGCAGTACTTC. Its protein is CASTIDRAYEQYF. V gene TRBV10-2 combines with J gene TRBJ2-7, with 7 bases fitting TRBD1. This CDR3 has 13 amino acids. V lost 7 bases to trimming and J lost 4 bases; unmatched junction nucleotides: 7. Looked up from germline, CDR1 is WSHSY and CDR2 is SAAADI.